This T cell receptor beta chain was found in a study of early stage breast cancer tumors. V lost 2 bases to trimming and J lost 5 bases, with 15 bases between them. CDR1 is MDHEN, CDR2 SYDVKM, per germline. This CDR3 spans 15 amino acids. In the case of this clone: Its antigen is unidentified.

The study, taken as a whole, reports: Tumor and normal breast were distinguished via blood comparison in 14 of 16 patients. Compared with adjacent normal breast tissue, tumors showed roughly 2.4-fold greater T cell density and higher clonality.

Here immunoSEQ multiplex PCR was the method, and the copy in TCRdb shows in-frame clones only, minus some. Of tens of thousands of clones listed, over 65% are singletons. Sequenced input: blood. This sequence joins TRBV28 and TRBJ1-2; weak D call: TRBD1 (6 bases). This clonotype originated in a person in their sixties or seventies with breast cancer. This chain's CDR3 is CASSLVAGQEYGYTF. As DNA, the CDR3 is TGTGCCAGCAGTTTAGTTGCGGGACAAGAATATGGCTACACCTTC.